This is a list of T cell receptor beta chains from one sample in a study of T cell responses to AZD1222 COVID-19 vaccine. Data came from immunoSEQ multiplex PCR; TCRdb stores just in-frame clones and leaves some out. The sample records 130,000 to 150,000 clones, about 92% being singletons. The starting material was peripheral blood, obtained 28 days after the second AZD1222 dose. The receptors derive from an adult who received the AZD1222 COVID-19 vaccine. Both conserved end residues are part of each CDR3. A D gene is named only where the DNA matches it firmly. Size is omitted from some rows. Given values are once, few, many or a class for expanded clones.

clone size	D gene	V gene	J gene	CDR3 protein	CDR3 DNA
NA	TRBD2	TRBV4-2	TRBJ2-1	CASSQDGTSAYNEQFF	TGTGCCAGCAGCCAAGACGGGACTAGCGCCTACAATGAGCAGTTCTTC
NA	TRBD1	TRBV19	TRBJ1-4	CASSMRDRDEKLFF	TGTGCCAGTAGTATGAGGGACAGGGATGAAAAACTGTTTTTT
NA	NA	TRBV4-3	TRBJ2-7	CASSQVWGASSYEQYF	TGCGCCAGCAGCCAAGTGTGGGGGGCGAGCTCCTACGAGCAGTACTTC
NA	NA	TRBV30	TRBJ2-1	CAWSVGQGIANEQFF	TGTGCCTGGAGTGTAGGGCAGGGTATCGCCAATGAGCAGTTCTTC
NA	NA	TRBV18	TRBJ1-1	CASSPRPDTEAFF	TGTGCCAGCTCACCTCGACCAGACACTGAAGCTTTCTTT
few	NA	TRBV5-1	TRBJ2-7	CASSRSGDSYEQYF	TGCGCCAGCAGCAGGTCCGGGGACTCCTACGAGCAGTACTTC
NA	NA	TRBV7-2	TRBJ2-5	CASSSSRAETQYF	TGTGCCAGCAGCTCCTCTCGAGCAGAGACCCAGTACTTC
NA	NA	TRBV7-2	TRBJ2-1	CASSLVVGIGSYNEQFF	TGTGCCAGCAGCTTAGTAGTCGGGATCGGCTCCTACAATGAGCAGTTCTTC
NA	TRBD1	TRBV3-1/TRBV3-2	TRBJ2-7	CASSQENQGAYEQYF	TGTGCCAGCAGCCAAGAAAACCAGGGGGCCTACGAGCAGTACTTC
NA	TRBD2	TRBV20-1	TRBJ2-5	CSASLWSRPSGRVEETQYF	TGCAGTGCTAGTTTATGGTCACGCCCTAGCGGGAGAGTGGAGGAGACCCAGTACTTC
NA	NA	TRBV30	TRBJ2-7	CAWSGPSGLSYEQYF	TGTGCCTGGAGTGGTCCCAGCGGGCTGTCCTACGAGCAGTACTTC
NA	NA	TRBV19	TRBJ1-1	CASSISQAGSTEAFF	TGTGCCAGTAGTATCAGCCAGGCAGGGAGCACTGAAGCTTTCTTT
NA	NA	TRBV6-5	TRBJ1-1	CASSPGGSVSTEAFF	TGTGCCAGCAGCCCGGGTGGGTCCGTTAGCACTGAAGCTTTCTTT
NA	TRBD1	TRBV7-3	TRBJ1-6	CASKRDRDSPLHF	TGTGCCAGCAAGAGGGACAGGGATTCACCCCTCCACTTT
NA	TRBD1	TRBV6-6	TRBJ2-2	CASSPGTGVFLAGELFF	TGTGCCAGCAGTCCCGGGACAGGGGTGTTCTTGGCCGGGGAGCTGTTTTTT
once	NA	TRBV7-3	TRBJ1-6	CASSLNENSPLHF	TGTGCCAGCAGCTTAAATGAAAATTCACCCCTCCACTTT
NA	NA	TRBV5-1	TRBJ1-2	CASSLDPWTNYGYTF	TGCGCCAGCAGCCTGGACCCCTGGACCAACTATGGCTACACCTTC
NA	NA	TRBV24-1	TRBJ2-1	CATSQTGQDYNEQFF	TGTGCCACCAGTCAAACAGGGCAGGACTACAATGAGCAGTTCTTC
NA	NA	TRBV7-9	TRBJ1-2	CATEGRNPLSYGYTF	TGTGCCACTGAGGGGCGCAATCCTCTATCCTATGGCTACACCTTC
NA	TRBD2	TRBV18	TRBJ2-7	CASSRPSGSSYEQYF	TGTGCCAGCTCACGGCCTAGCGGGAGCTCCTACGAGCAGTACTTC
once	NA	TRBV3-1/TRBV3-2	TRBJ1-5	CASSPSKGSNQPQHF	TGTGCCAGCAGCCCCTCGAAGGGCAGCAATCAGCCCCAGCATTTT
once	TRBD1	TRBV5-8	TRBJ1-5	CASSLGQGVSNQPQHF	TGTGCCAGCAGCTTGGGACAGGGGGTCAGCAATCAGCCCCAGCATTTT